This T cell receptor beta chain originates from a study of T-cell reconstitution after alpha-beta-depleted transplantation in children. About this clonotype: As yet, its antigen is unknown.

Preparing the TCRbeta library involved the use of unique molecular identifiers. Using its own MiXCR run on the PCR reads, TCRdb lists one record per CDR3 protein. The table shows some 260,000 distinct CDR3 sequences, with 20% to 30% occurring only once. The study's findings and limits: At one year after transplant, newly produced T cells mostly accounted for T-cell counts and diversity. The origin of high day-60 TCRbeta diversity in some patients lay in surviving recipient T cells and thymic progenitors. Roughly two months post-transplant, alpha-beta T cells reportedly originated from several hundred graft clones that had expanded.

CDR3 length: 14 amino acids. The V gene's germline CDR1 is MNHEY and CDR2 SVGEGT. The V and J ends lost 6 bases and 5 bases, in that order; junction bases with no gene match: 9. The sequence was collected from a female patient aged 2-9 years who had a stem cell transplant for congenital amegakaryocytic thrombocytopenia, so the T cells may come from the graft donor. The sample was PBMCs, mostly from graft donor cells, taken 360 days after TCRalphabeta/CD19-depleted stem cell transplant. The rearrangement uses TRBV6-2 or TRBV6-3 and TRBJ2-5; 7 nucleotides line up with TRBD1. CDR3 DNA sequence: TGTGCCAGCAGGCCGACAGGGTCTGTGGAGACCCAGTACTTC. Protein sequence: CASRPTGSVETQYF.